The 12 T cell receptor beta chains presented below share a single source sample, sequenced in a study of identical twins (dated by TCRdb to 2016 to 2017). Libraries were built with 5' RACE. Sequencing was carried out with an Illumina HiSeq 2000. TCRdb passed the public sequencing reads through fastp at Q25 and MiXCR, retaining productive beta sequences. Merged by CDR3 protein, the rows form single entries marked with the most common genes and DNA. The sample table holds hundreds of thousands of distinct CDR3 sequences, of which approximately 6% were seen once. Roughly 1.8% of the sample belongs to the ten largest clones. Sample: naive T cells sorted from blood. The cell subset or site label here, explained by the study, means: cells isolated with a human naive T-cell isolation kit. The origin of the receptors is a man in his late teens or twenties in good health.

The chain combines TRBV4-1 with TRBJ1-3; D is uncertain. The CDR3 consists of 15 residues. Germline values: CDR1 MGHRA, CDR2 YSYEKL. V was pared by 1 base and J by 4 bases, with 11 bases between. CDR3 DNA sequence: TGCGCCAGCAGCCAAGTCGCACCCTCGGGAAACACCATATATTTT. Its translation is CASSQVAPSGNTIYF.

This clonotype occurred a few times. The CDR3 DNA follows: TGTGCCAGCAGCACGGGCGGGCCATTTTTACAGCCCCAGCATTTT. It codes for CASSTGGPFLQPQHF. The rearrangement links TRBV7-8 to TRBJ1-5, with D hard to call. The CDR3 runs to 15 residues. Per germline, CDR1 SGHVS and CDR2 FQNEAQ. The ends were cut back, 5 bases at V and 7 bases at J, with 18 bases in the middle. Drawing the rest from reference TRBV7-8 and TRBJ1-5, the complete variable domain is GAGVSQSPRYKVAKRGQDVALRCDPISGHVSLFWYQQALGQGPEFLTYFQNEAQLDKSGLPSDRFFAERPEGSVSTLKIQRTQQEDSAVYLCASSTGGPFLQPQHFGDGTRLSIL.

The genes are TRBV20-1 and TRBJ2-1; D might be TRBD1 or TRBD2, each matching 6 bases. Germline assignment: CDR1 DFQATT and CDR2 SNEGSKA (reference sequence). Trimming stripped 6 bases from V and 5 bases from J, with 20 bases between. The CDR3 length is 15 residues. CDR3 sequence (DNA): TGCAGTGCACCCCCGGGCACTAGGGGGGACAATGAGCAGTTCTTC. Amino acids: CSAPPGTRGDNEQFF.

This clonotype was counted many times. The rearrangement links TRBV5-1 to TRBJ1-3; possibly TRBD1 for D (5 bases). The V gene lost 3 bases and the J gene lost 0 bases, with 10 bases spanning the gap. The CDR3 loop spans 15 amino acids. In germline, CDR1 is SGHRS, CDR2 YFSETQ. The CDR3: CASSSTGISGNTIYF. The CDR3 nucleotides read TGCGCCAGCAGCTCAACAGGAATCTCTGGAAACACCATATATTTT. Full variable domain (rest looked up from reference TRBV5-1 and TRBJ1-3): KAGVTQTPRYLIKTRGQQVTLSCSPISGHRSVSWYQQTPGQGLQFLFEYFSETQRNKGNFPGRFSGRQFSNSRSEMNVSTLELGDSALYLCASSSTGISGNTIYFGEGSWLTVV.

This clonotype was recorded a few times. This chain joins TRBV5-1 and TRBJ1-3, with TRBD1 as a possible D gene (5 bases). This CDR3 is built from 16 residues. V was clipped by 0 bases and J by 4 bases, with 14 bases between them. Germline CDR1 is SGHRS and CDR2 is YFSETQ. CDR3 protein: CASSLADILEGNTIYF. CDR3 nucleotide sequence: TGCGCCAGCAGCTTGGCGGACATCTTGGAGGGAAACACCATATATTTT. The full variable domain, rest sourced from reference TRBV5-1 and TRBJ1-3, is KAGVTQTPRYLIKTRGQQVTLSCSPISGHRSVSWYQQTPGQGLQFLFEYFSETQRNKGNFPGRFSGRQFSNSRSEMNVSTLELGDSALYLCASSLADILEGNTIYFGEGSWLTVV.

This chain connects TRBV7-2 to TRBJ2-5; no clear D gene. Germline CDR1 is SGHTA and CDR2 is FQGNSA. The CDR3 is made up of 14 amino acids. Trimming removed 5 bases at V and 4 bases at J, with 14 bases between. The CDR3 sequence: CASSKLSARETQYF. As DNA, the CDR3 is TGTGCCAGCAGCAAGCTCTCTGCGCGAGAGACCCAGTACTTC.

This chain joins TRBV10-3 and TRBJ2-3; D not resolved. The CDR3 totals 12 residues. Germline CDR1 is ENHRY and CDR2 is SYGVKD. The V end was cut by 3 bases, the J end by 7 bases, with 8 bases between. The CDR3 DNA reads TGTGCCATCAGTGAAGTGGAAAATACGCAGTATTTT. Its protein product is CAISEVENTQYF.

The CDR3 sequence: CASSPLGQGVIDTQYF. CDR3 nucleotides: TGTGCCAGCTCACCTTTGGGACAGGGAGTTATCGATACGCAGTATTTT. This chain joins TRBV18 and TRBJ2-3, with 9 bases identical to TRBD1. The CDR3 is made up of 16 amino acids. With 3 bases clipped from V and 6 bases from J, the junction kept 10 bases outside the gene matches. The germline CDR1 and CDR2 sequences are KGHSH and LQKENI.

The V call is TRBV12-3 or TRBV12-4, the J call TRBJ1-3; D possibly corresponds to TRBD1 (6 bases). Between the trimmed V and J ends, which lost 6 bases and 2 bases, there was a span of 11 bases. This CDR3 is built from 14 residues. This CDR3 reads CASRRTAAGNTIYF. The CDR3 bases are TGTGCCAGCAGGAGGACAGCTGCTGGAAACACCATATATTTT.

This clonotype was detected a few times. The chain employs TRBV6-4 and TRBJ2-1; the D is unclear. The CDR3 length is 16 residues. V lost 0 bases and J 2 bases, leaving 11 bases between the germline ends. Per the germline V gene, CDR1 is MRHNA and CDR2 is SNTAGT. The CDR3 bases are TGTGCCAGCAGTGACTCGGGTGCCACGGCCTACAATGAGCAGTTCTTC. As protein: CASSDSGATAYNEQFF.

This clonotype has more than one count but fewer than ten. J is TRBJ2-7 and V is TRBV7-2; 7 nucleotides agree with TRBD1. V lost 5 bases to trimming and J lost 6 bases; unmatched junction nucleotides: 10. The V gene's germline CDR1 is SGHTA and CDR2 FQGNSA. The CDR3 contains 14 residues. The CDR3 sequence is CASSQDGQASEQYF. The DNA for the CDR3 is TGTGCCAGCAGCCAAGATGGACAGGCCTCCGAGCAGTACTTC.

At least ten counts were recorded for this clonotype. CDR3 loop: CASSPIDFEKLFF. CDR3 in DNA: TGTGCCAGCAGTCCCATCGACTTCGAAAAACTGTTTTTT. The rearrangement uses TRBV12-3 or TRBV12-4 and TRBJ1-4; no clear D gene. V lost 5 bases and J lost 8, with 12 bases in between. CDR3 length: 13 residues.